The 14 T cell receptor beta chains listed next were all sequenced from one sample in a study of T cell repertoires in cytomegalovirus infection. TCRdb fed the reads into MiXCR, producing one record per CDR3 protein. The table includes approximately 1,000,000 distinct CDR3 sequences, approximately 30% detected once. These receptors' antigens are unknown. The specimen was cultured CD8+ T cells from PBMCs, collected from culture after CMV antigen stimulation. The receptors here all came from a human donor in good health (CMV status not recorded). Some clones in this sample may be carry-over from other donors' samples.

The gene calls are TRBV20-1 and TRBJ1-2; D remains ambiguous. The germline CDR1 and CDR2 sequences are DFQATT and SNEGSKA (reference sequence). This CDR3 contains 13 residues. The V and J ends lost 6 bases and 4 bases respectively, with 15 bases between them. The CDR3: CSAPPTDTYGYTF. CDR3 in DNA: TGCAGTGCCCCCCCTACAGATACCTATGGCTACACCTTC.

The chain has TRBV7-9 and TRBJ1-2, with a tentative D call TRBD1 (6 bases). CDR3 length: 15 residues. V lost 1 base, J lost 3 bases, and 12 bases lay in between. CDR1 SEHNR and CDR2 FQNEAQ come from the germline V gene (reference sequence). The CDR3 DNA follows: TGTGCCAGCAGCTTAGGTGGGGGCTTTGACTATGGCTACACCTTC. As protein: CASSLGGGFDYGYTF.

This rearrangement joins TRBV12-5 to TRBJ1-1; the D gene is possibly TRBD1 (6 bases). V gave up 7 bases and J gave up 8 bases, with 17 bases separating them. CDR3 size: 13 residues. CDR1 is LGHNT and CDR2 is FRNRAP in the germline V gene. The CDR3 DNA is TGTGCTAGTGATCTTTCACAGGGACCCGAAGCTTTCTTT. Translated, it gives CASDLSQGPEAFF.

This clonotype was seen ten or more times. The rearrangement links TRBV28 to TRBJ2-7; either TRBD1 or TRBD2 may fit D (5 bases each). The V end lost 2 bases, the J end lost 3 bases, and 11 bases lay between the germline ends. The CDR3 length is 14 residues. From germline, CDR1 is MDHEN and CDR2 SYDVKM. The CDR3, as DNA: TGTGCCAGCAGTTTACCTGGGGACCTCTACGAGCAGTACGTC. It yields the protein CASSLPGDLYEQYV.

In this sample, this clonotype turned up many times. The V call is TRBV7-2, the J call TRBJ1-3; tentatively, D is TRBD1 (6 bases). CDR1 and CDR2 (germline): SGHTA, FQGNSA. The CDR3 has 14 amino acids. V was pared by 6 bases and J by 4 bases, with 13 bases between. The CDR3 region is CASSRTGIGNTIYF. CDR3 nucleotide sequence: TGTGCCAGCAGTCGAACAGGGATCGGAAACACCATATATTTT.

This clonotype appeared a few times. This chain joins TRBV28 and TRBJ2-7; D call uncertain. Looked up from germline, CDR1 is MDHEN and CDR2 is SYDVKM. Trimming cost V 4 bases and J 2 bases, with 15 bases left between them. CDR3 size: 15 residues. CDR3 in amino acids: CASSSLWTDTYEQYV. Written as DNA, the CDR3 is TGTGCCAGCAGTTCTCTTTGGACGGATACCTACGAGCAGTACGTC.

The DNA for the CDR3 is TGTGCCAGCAGGTCACCGGGACTAGCGCGGCCCACCGGGGAGCTGTTTTTT. Residues: CASRSPGLARPTGELFF. The rearrangement uses TRBV5-5 and TRBJ2-2; 10 bases are a match to TRBD2. This CDR3 has 17 residues. J lost 4 bases, V lost 5 bases, and 11 bases had no gene match. The V gene's germline CDR1 is SGHKS and CDR2 YYEKEE (reference sequence).

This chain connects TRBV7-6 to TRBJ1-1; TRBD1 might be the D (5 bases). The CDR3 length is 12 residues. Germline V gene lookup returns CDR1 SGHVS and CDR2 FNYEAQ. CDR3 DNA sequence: TGTGGGGGGGAGGGAAGAGCCACTGAAGCTTTCTTT. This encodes CGGEGRATEAFF.

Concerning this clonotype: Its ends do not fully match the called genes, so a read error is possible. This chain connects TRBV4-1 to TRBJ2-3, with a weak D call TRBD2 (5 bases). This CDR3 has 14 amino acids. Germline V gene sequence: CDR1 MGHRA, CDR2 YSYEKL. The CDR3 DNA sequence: TGTGCCAGCAGCCAAGGGCTAGCCGCAGATACGCAGTATTTT. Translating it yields CASSQGLAADTQYF.

Written as DNA, the CDR3 is TGCAGTGCTACCGGGACAGGGCCCCGGGCAGATACGCAGTATTTT. Translation: CSATGTGPRADTQYF. The chain has TRBV20-1 and TRBJ2-3; TRBD1 agrees at 9 bases. Looked up from germline, CDR1 is DFQATT and CDR2 is SNEGSKA (reference sequence). The CDR3 length is 15 residues. With 4 bases clipped from V and 4 bases from J, the junction kept 9 bases outside the gene matches.

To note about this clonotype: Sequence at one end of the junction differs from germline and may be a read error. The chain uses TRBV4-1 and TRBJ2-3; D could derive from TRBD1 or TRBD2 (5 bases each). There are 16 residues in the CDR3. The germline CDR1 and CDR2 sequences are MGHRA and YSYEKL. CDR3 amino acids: CASSQGTGSFTDTQYF. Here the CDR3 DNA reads TGTGCCAGCAGCCAAGGGACCGGGTCTTTCACAGATACGCAGTATTTT.

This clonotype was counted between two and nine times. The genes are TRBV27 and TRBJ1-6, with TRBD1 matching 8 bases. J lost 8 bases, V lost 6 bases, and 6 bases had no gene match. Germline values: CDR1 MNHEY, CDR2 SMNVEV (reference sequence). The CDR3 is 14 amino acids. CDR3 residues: CASSSTDRDSPLHF. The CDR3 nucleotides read TGTGCCAGCAGCAGTACGGACAGGGATTCACCCCTCCACTTT.

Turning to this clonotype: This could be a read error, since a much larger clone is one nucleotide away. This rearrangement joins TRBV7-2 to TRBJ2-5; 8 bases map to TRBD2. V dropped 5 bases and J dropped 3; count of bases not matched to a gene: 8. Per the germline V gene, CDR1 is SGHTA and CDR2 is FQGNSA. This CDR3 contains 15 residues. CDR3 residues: CASSPLGLGEETQYF. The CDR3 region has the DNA TGTGCCAGCAGCCCTCTGGGACTAGGGGAAGAGACCCAGTACTTC.

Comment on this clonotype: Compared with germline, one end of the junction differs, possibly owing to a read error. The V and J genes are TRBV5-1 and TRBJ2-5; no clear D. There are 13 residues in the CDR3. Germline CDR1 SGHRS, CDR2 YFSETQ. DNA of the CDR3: TGCGCCAACAGCTTGGTGGTGAAAGAGACCCAGTACTTC. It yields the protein CANSLVVKETQYF.